These 24 T cell receptor beta chains share one sample of origin, sequenced in a study of early T cells in non-severe SARS-CoV-2 infection. TCRdb reprocessed the 5' RACE reads with MiXCR, giving one entry per CDR3 protein. The sample has some 80,000 distinct CDR3 sequences; about 12% are singletons. The sequencing input was whole blood. The source of these receptors is an adult who was a healthcare worker with PCR-confirmed SARS-CoV-2 infection or an uninfected control (not recorded which).

The CDR3 nucleotides read TGTGCCTGGGGTAGGGGGCTCGGGAGGACTGAAGCTTTCTTT. Its protein product is CAWGRGLGRTEAFF. The chain couples TRBV30 to TRBJ1-1; 7 bases map to TRBD1. V lost 5 bases to trimming and J lost 5 bases; unmatched junction nucleotides: 11. CDR3 length: 14 amino acids. The germline CDR1 and CDR2 sequences are GTSNPN and SVGIG (reference sequence).

At least ten counts were recorded for this clonotype. V and J are TRBV5-1 and TRBJ2-2, with 16 bases lining up with TRBD2. This CDR3 has 20 residues. Germline V gene data show CDR1 as SGHRS and CDR2 as YFSETQ. The trim removed 5 bases at V and 1 base at J, leaving 11 bases unmatched. The CDR3 sequence: CASRPPGLAGGPRNTGELFF. The CDR3 region has the DNA TGCGCCAGCAGACCCCCGGGACTAGCGGGAGGGCCAAGGAACACCGGGGAGCTGTTTTTT.

This chain joins TRBV28 and TRBJ2-3; no definite D call. Germline-derived CDR1 and CDR2 are MDHEN and SYDVKM. The CDR3 length is 14 residues. V lost 11 bases and J lost 5, with 20 bases in between. Here the CDR3 reads CAVTGVIRGDTQYF. CDR3 coding DNA: TGTGCCGTAACCGGAGTTATTCGAGGAGATACGCAGTATTTT.

This clonotype came up many times. V gene TRBV28 combines with J gene TRBJ2-1; TRBD2 might be the D (6 bases). This CDR3 region has 14 residues. CDR1 and CDR2 (germline): MDHEN, SYDVKM. V was shortened by 4 bases and J by 5 bases, with 12 bases between the two germline ends. The CDR3 bases are TGTGCCAGCAGTTGGGGTACGGGGGACAATGAGCAGTTCTTC. This translates into CASSWGTGDNEQFF.

This clonotype was recorded once. A much larger clonotype is one base distant, so this may be a read error. This sequence joins TRBV5-1 and TRBJ1-6, with TRBD1 as a possible D gene (5 bases). CDR3 length equals 19 residues. Germline V gives CDR1 SGHRS, CDR2 YFSETQ. CDR3 loop: CASSWIPLLTASYNSPLYF. In DNA form, the CDR3 reads TGCGCCAGCAGCTGGATCCCCCTTTTGACAGCCTCCTATAATTCACCCCTCTACTTT. Full variable domain (remainder filled in from reference TRBV5-1 and TRBJ1-6): KAGVTQTPRYLIKTRGQQVTLSCSPISGHRSVSWYQQTPGQGLQFLFEYFSETQRNKGNFPGRFSGRQFSNSRSEMNVSTLELGDSALYLCASSWIPLLTASYNSPLYFGNGTRLTVT.

This sequence joins TRBV7-6 and TRBJ1-1, with a possible D match to TRBD1 (5 bases). With 6 bases removed from V and 1 base from J, the gap between germline ends came to 15 bases. The CDR3 runs 15 residues. Germline lookup yields CDR1 SGHVS and CDR2 FNYEAQ. The CDR3 region is CASSTRGLWNTEAFF. CDR3 DNA sequence: TGTGCCAGCAGTACTAGGGGCTTATGGAACACTGAAGCTTTCTTT.

The chain is built from TRBV3-1 and TRBJ2-7, with 9 bases aligning to TRBD2. The CDR3 sequence is 15 residues long. In germline, CDR1 is LGHDT, CDR2 YNNKEL (reference sequence). Unmatched junction bases numbered 7, after V lost 5 bases and J lost 2 bases. The CDR3 region is CASSVRTSATYEQYF. The CDR3 coding sequence is TGTGCCAGCAGCGTCCGGACTAGCGCAACCTACGAGCAGTACTTC.

The table lists this clonotype with many counts. This sequence joins TRBV18 and TRBJ1-1; TRBD1 might be the D (6 bases). The CDR3 is made up of 13 amino acids. The V end was cut by 2 bases, the J end by 8 bases, with 12 bases between. Per the germline V gene, CDR1 is KGHSH and CDR2 is LQKENI. The CDR3 here is CASSPTDRTEAFF. The DNA of the CDR3 is TGTGCCAGCTCACCAACAGACAGGACCGAAGCTTTCTTT.

This clonotype has just a few counts. The chain recombines TRBV5-5 with TRBJ2-4; 9 nucleotides agree with TRBD2. Germline CDR1 SGHKS, CDR2 YYEKEE (reference sequence). V shed 4 bases, J shed 12 bases, and the junction held 8 bases outside the gene matches. The CDR3 contains 13 residues. The CDR3 DNA sequence: TGTGCCAGCAGCGGGCGGCTAGCGGGATCTCAGTACTTC. Protein sequence: CASSGRLAGSQYF.

CDR3 loop: CSVVGLAGGRDEQYF. For the CDR3, the DNA is TGCAGCGTTGTGGGACTAGCGGGAGGAAGAGACGAGCAGTACTTC. J is TRBJ2-7 and V is TRBV29-1, with 15 bases lining up with TRBD2. Trimming took 4 bases from V and 5 from J; bases not matched to a gene: 6. The CDR3 is 15 residues long. Germline assignment: CDR1 SQVTM and CDR2 ANQGSEA.

The genes are TRBV20-1 and TRBJ2-7; 10 nucleotides match TRBD2. The ends lost 2 bases at V and 3 bases at J; junction bases unmatched: 7. Per the germline V gene, CDR1 is DFQATT and CDR2 is SNEGSKA (reference sequence). The CDR3 runs to 15 residues. The CDR3 DNA follows: TGCAGTGCTAGAAACAGCGGGAGGGCCTTCTACGAGCAGTACTTC. It encodes CSARNSGRAFYEQYF.

The chain uses TRBV20-1 and TRBJ1-1; D might be TRBD1 (6 bases). CDR1 is DFQATT, CDR2 SNEGSKA, per germline (reference sequence). V was trimmed by 4 bases and J by 4 bases, leaving 7 bases between them. The CDR3 contains 11 residues. CDR3 sequence: CSAKGGTEAFF. The CDR3, as DNA: TGCAGTGCTAAGGGGGGCACTGAAGCTTTCTTT.

This clonotype was detected ten times or more. V is TRBV7-8 and J is TRBJ2-5, with 9 positions matching TRBD1. The CDR3 is 15 residues long. Germline V gives CDR1 SGHVS, CDR2 FQNEAQ. The V segment lost 1 base and the J segment 1 base; nucleotides outside the gene matches: 1. This CDR3 reads CASSLGTGVQETQYF. In DNA form, the CDR3 reads TGTGCCAGCAGCTTAGGGACAGGGGTCCAAGAGACCCAGTACTTC. The full variable domain, its missing parts supplied by reference TRBV7-8 and TRBJ2-5, is GAGVSQSPRYKVAKRGQDVALRCDPISGHVSLFWYQQALGQGPEFLTYFQNEAQLDKSGLPSDRFFAERPEGSVSTLKIQRTQQEDSAVYLCASSLGTGVQETQYFGPGTRLLVL.

This clonotype has ten or more counts. The rearrangement links TRBV7-6 to TRBJ2-1, with 9 bases matching TRBD1. V lost 5 bases and J lost 7; bases outside the gene matches: 9. CDR3 length equals 15 residues. Looked up from germline, CDR1 is SGHVS and CDR2 is FNYEAQ. The CDR3 here is CASSPGTGLGNEQFF. CDR3 in DNA: TGTGCCAGCAGCCCCGGGACAGGGCTCGGAAATGAGCAGTTCTTC. The full variable domain, in which reference TRBV7-6 and TRBJ2-1 provide the parts outside the CDR3, is GAGVSQSPRYKVTKRGQDVALRCDPISGHVSLYWYRQALGQGPEFLTYFNYEAQQDKSGLPNDRFSAERPEGSISTLTIQRTEQRDSAMYRCASSPGTGLGNEQFFGPGTRLTVL.

At least ten counts were recorded for this clonotype. V usage is TRBV12-3 or TRBV12-4 and J usage is TRBJ1-1; D is unclear. The CDR3 extends over 13 amino acids. The ends were cut back, 10 bases at V and 4 bases at J, with 16 bases in the middle. The CDR3 region is CATTLREFTEAFF. The DNA of the CDR3 is TGTGCCACCACCCTGCGGGAATTCACTGAAGCTTTCTTT.

This clonotype has at least ten counts. This chain links TRBV9 with TRBJ2-7, with TRBD1 identical over 8 bases. J was trimmed by 3 bases and V by 3 bases; bases with no gene match: 8. Germline V gene data show CDR1 as SGDLS and CDR2 as YYNGEE. This CDR3 spans 15 amino acids. In nucleotides, the CDR3 is TGTGCCAGCAGCGGCGAGACAGGGGAATTCTACGAGCAGTACTTC. Protein sequence: CASSGETGEFYEQYF.

V is TRBV28 and J is TRBJ1-5, with 7 bases identical to TRBD1. Germline loops: CDR1 MDHEN, CDR2 SYDVKM. The CDR3 has 15 residues. Losses at the gene ends were 3 bases for V and 3 bases for J; bases not matched to a gene: 5. In nucleotides, the CDR3 is TGTGCCAGCAGTTTTCGGGACAGCCTCAATCAGCCCCAGCATTTT. Translation: CASSFRDSLNQPQHF.

This chain links TRBV28 with TRBJ1-1; D is ambiguous. This CDR3 region has 12 residues. V gave up 5 bases and J gave up 3 bases, with 7 bases separating them. The germline CDR1 and CDR2 sequences are MDHEN and SYDVKM. CDR3 protein: CASSDQDTEAFF. For the CDR3, the DNA is TGTGCCAGCAGTGACCAGGACACTGAAGCTTTCTTT.

At least ten counts were recorded for this clonotype. The rearrangement uses TRBV5-1 and TRBJ2-2, with 9 positions matching TRBD1. The trim removed 0 bases at V and 4 bases at J, leaving 1 base unmatched. The CDR3 covers 15 residues. CDR1 and CDR2 (germline): SGHRS, YFSETQ. The CDR3 reads CASSLDRGPTGELFF. The CDR3 DNA follows: TGCGCCAGCAGCTTGGACAGGGGGCCCACCGGGGAGCTGTTTTTT.

This clonotype was seen once. The CDR3 spells CSALVVSPYEQYF. CDR3 DNA sequence: TGCAGTGCTCTGGTGGTGAGCCCCTACGAGCAGTACTTC. The V gene is TRBV20-1, the J gene TRBJ2-7; no clear D gene. Germline CDR1 and CDR2: DFQATT and SNEGSKA (reference sequence). The germline V and J ends were trimmed by 5 bases and 2 bases, with 13 bases remaining between them. This CDR3 is 13 amino acids long.

This clonotype was counted between two and nine times. The V gene is TRBV10-1, the J gene TRBJ2-5; 9 nucleotides line up with TRBD2. This CDR3 has 16 amino acids. Trimming removed 3 bases from V and 4 bases from J; junction bases left unmatched: 9. Germline V lookup: CDR1 WNHNN, CDR2 SYGVQD (reference sequence). The CDR3 reads CASSEGSGRIRETQYF. For the CDR3, the DNA is TGCGCCAGCAGTGAAGGGAGCGGGAGGATCCGAGAGACCCAGTACTTC.

This clonotype occurred a few times. The V gene is TRBV11-1, the J gene TRBJ2-3, with D hard to call. Looked up from germline, CDR1 is SGHAT and CDR2 is FQDESV (reference sequence). V gave up 1 base and J gave up 6 bases, with 8 bases separating them. This CDR3 is built from 13 residues. The CDR3: CASSLDTDDTQYF. In DNA form, the CDR3 reads TGTGCCAGCAGCTTAGATACAGACGATACGCAGTATTTT.

The gene calls are TRBV5-1 and TRBJ2-5, with TRBD2 identical over 11 bases. Losses at the gene ends were 0 bases for V and 1 base for J; bases not matched to a gene: 2. Looked up from germline, CDR1 is SGHRS and CDR2 is YFSETQ. The CDR3 is 16 amino acids. This CDR3 is CASSLVGTSGQETQYF. In DNA, the CDR3 is TGCGCCAGCAGCTTGGTCGGGACTAGCGGCCAAGAGACCCAGTACTTC. Combining the CDR3 with reference TRBV5-1 and TRBJ2-5 gives the whole variable domain KAGVTQTPRYLIKTRGQQVTLSCSPISGHRSVSWYQQTPGQGLQFLFEYFSETQRNKGNFPGRFSGRQFSNSRSEMNVSTLELGDSALYLCASSLVGTSGQETQYFGPGTRLLVL.

This clonotype was detected a few times. This chain links TRBV14 with TRBJ2-1, with D perhaps given as TRBD1 or TRBD2 (5 bases each). The CDR3 covers 16 residues. V lost 7 bases and J 12 bases, leaving 28 bases between the germline ends. Germline CDR1 SGHDN, CDR2 FVKESK. The CDR3 is CASTRPGPPYNDGQFF. The CDR3 coding sequence is TGTGCCAGCACCCGTCCGGGGCCACCGTACAATGACGGGCAGTTCTTC. Full variable domain (remainder filled in from reference TRBV14 and TRBJ2-1): EAGVTQFPSHSVIEKGQTVTLRCDPISGHDNLYWYRRVMGKEIKFLLHFVKESKQDESGMPNNRFLAERTGGTYSTLKVQPAELEDSGVYFCASTRPGPPYNDGQFFGPGTRLTVL.